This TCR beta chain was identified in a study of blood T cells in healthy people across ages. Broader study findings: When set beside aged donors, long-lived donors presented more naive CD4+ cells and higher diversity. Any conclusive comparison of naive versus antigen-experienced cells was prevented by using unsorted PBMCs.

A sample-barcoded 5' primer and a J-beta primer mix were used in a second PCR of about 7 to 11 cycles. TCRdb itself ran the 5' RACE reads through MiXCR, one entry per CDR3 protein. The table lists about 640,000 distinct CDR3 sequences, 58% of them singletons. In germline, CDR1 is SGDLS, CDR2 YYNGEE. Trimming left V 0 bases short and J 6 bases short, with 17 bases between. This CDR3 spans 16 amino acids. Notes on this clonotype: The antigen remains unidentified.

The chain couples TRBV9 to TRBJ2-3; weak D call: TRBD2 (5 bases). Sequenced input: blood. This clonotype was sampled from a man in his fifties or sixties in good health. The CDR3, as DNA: TGTGCCAGCAGCGTAGTGGGAAGCGGTCGGATGGATACGCAGTATTTT. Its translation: CASSVVGSGRMDTQYF.